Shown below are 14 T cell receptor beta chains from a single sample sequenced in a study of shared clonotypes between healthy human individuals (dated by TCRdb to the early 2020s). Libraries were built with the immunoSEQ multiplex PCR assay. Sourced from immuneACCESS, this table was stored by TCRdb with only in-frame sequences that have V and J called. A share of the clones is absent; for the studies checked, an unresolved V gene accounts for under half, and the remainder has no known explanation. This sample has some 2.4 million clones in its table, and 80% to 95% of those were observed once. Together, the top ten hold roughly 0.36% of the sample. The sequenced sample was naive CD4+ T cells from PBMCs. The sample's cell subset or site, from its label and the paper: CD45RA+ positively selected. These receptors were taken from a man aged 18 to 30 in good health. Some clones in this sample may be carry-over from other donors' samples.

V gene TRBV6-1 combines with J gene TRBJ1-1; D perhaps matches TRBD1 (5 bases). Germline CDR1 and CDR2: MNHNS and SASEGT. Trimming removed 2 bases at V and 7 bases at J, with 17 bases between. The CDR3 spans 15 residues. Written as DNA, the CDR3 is TGTGCCAGCAGTGAACGGGCAGGGTCGAGGATTGAAGCTTTCTTT. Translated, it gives CASSERAGSRIEAFF.

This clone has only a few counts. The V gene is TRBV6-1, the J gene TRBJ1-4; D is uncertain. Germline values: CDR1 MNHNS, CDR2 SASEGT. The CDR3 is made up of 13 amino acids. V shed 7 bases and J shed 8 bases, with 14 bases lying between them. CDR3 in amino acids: CASTYIGGEKLFF. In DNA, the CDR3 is TGTGCCAGCACCTACATCGGAGGAGAAAAACTGTTTTTT.

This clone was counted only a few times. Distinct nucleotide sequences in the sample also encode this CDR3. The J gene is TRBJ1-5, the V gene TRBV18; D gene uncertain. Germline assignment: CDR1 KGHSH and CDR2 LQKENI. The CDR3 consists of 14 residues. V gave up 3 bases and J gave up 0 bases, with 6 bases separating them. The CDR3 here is CASSPGDSNQPQHF. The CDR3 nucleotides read TGTGCCAGCTCACCTGGGGATAGCAATCAGCCCCAGCATTTT. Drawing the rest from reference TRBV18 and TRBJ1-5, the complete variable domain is NAGVMQNPRHLVRRRGQEARLRCSPMKGHSHVYWYRQLPEEGLKFMVYLQKENIIDESGMPKERFSAEFPKEGPSILRIQQVVRGDSAAYFCASSPGDSNQPQHFGDGTRLSIL.

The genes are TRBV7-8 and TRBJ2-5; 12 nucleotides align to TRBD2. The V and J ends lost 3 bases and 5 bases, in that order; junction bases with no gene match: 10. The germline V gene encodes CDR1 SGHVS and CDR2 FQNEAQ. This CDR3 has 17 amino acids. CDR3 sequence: CASSFRLAGVQEETQYF. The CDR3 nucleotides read TGTGCCAGCAGCTTCCGACTAGCGGGAGTTCAGGAGGAGACCCAGTACTTC.

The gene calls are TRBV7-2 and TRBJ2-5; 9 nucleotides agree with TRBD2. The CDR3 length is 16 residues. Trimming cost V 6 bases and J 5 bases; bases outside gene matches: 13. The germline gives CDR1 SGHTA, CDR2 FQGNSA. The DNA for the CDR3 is TGTGCCAGCAGTTCACGAGTAGCGGGAGCTGGGGAGACCCAGTACTTC. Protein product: CASSSRVAGAGETQYF.

Here the CDR3 DNA reads TGCGCCAGCAGCTTAGTGGGGTCGGATCAGCCCCAGCATTTT. The encoded protein is CASSLVGSDQPQHF. The chain uses TRBV5-1 and TRBJ1-5, with D unresolved. Germline V CDR1 and CDR2: SGHRS, YFSETQ. The CDR3 is made up of 14 amino acids. Trimming stripped 2 bases from V and 5 bases from J, with 11 bases between.

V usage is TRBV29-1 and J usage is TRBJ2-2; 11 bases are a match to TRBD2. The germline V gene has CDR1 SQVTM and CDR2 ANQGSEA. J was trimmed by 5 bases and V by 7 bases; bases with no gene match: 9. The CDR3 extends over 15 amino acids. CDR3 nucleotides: TGCAGCGCACAGATAGCGGGAGGGAGAACCGGGGAGCTGTTTTTT. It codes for CSAQIAGGRTGELFF.

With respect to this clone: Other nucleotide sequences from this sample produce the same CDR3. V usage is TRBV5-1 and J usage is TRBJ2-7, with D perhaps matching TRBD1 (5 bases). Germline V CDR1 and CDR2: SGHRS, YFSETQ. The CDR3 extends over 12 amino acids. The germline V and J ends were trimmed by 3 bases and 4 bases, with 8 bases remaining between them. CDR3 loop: CASSSQGYEQYF. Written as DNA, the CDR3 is TGCGCCAGCAGCTCCCAGGGATACGAGCAGTACTTC. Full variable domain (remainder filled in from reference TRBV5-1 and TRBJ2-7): KAGVTQTPRYLIKTRGQQVTLSCSPISGHRSVSWYQQTPGQGLQFLFEYFSETQRNKGNFPGRFSGRQFSNSRSEMNVSTLELGDSALYLCASSSQGYEQYFGPGTRLTVT.

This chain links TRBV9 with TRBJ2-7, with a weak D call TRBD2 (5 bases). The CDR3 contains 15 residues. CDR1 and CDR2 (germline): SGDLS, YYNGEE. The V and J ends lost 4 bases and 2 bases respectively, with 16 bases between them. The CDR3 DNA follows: TGTGCCAGCAGCCCTAACGCGGACGGGACCTACGAGCAGTACTTC. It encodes CASSPNADGTYEQYF.

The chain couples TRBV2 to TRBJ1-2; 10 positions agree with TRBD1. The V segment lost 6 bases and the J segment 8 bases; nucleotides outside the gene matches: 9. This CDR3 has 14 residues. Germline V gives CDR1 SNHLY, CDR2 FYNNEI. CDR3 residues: CASRADRGPVGYTF. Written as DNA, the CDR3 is TGTGCCAGCAGAGCAGACAGGGGGCCTGTGGGCTACACCTTC.

CDR3 residues: CATSTNMAKETQYF. CDR3 DNA: TGTGCCACCAGCACGAACATGGCCAAAGAGACCCAGTACTTC. This chain connects TRBV15 to TRBJ2-5, with D unresolved. Trimming took 4 bases from V and 3 from J, leaving 12 bases between them. CDR3 size: 14 residues. Per the germline V gene, CDR1 is LNHNV and CDR2 is YYDKDF (reference sequence).

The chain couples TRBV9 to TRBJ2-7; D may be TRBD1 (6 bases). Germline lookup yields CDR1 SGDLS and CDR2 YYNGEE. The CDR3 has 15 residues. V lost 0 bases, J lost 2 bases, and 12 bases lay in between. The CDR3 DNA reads TGTGCCAGCAGCGTAGATACAGGGCCAACCTACGAGCAGTACTTC. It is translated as CASSVDTGPTYEQYF.

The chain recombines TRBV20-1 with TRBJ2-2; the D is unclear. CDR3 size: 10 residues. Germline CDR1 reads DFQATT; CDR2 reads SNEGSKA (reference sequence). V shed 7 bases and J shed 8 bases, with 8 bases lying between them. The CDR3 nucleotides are TGCAGTGTCATGAGGGGGGAGCTGTTTTTT. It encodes CSVMRGELFF.

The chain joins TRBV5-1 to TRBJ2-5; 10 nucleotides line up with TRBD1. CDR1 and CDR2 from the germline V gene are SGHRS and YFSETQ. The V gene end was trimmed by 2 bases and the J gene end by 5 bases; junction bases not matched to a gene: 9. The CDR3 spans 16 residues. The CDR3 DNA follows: TGCGCCAGCAGCTTATCCGGGACAGGGGAGAGCGAGACCCAGTACTTC. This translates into CASSLSGTGESETQYF.